The T cell receptor beta chain described here comes from a study of identical twins. TCRdb itself ran the 5' RACE reads through MiXCR, one entry per CDR3 protein. Altogether about 530,000 distinct CDR3 sequences are present, about 20% being singletons, with the ten largest covering roughly 0.5%. The V segment lost 3 bases and the J segment 6 bases; nucleotides outside the gene matches: 8. This CDR3 contains 14 residues. Germline values: CDR1 SEHNR, CDR2 FQNEAQ (reference sequence). These data are also associated with another study on yellow fever vaccine responses in identical twins.

The rearrangement links TRBV7-9 to TRBJ2-7; TRBD1 aligns across 7 bases. The source is a woman younger than 30 in good health. The sample comprised CD4+ T cells sorted from blood. In DNA form, the CDR3 reads TGTGCCAGCAGCTTGCAATCGACAGGGTCCGAGCAGTACTTC. The encoded protein is CASSLQSTGSEQYF.